This entry lists 13 T cell receptor beta chains sequenced from one sample in a study of regulatory T cells in long-lasting Graves disease. Assembly of TCR beta libraries relied on iRepertoire HTBI primers together with Arm-PCR of CDR3 regions. One entry per CDR3 protein results from TCRdb running MiXCR on the multiplex PCR reads. The sample includes some 410,000 distinct CDR3 sequences, roughly 15% of them seen just once. Time point of the sample: newly diagnosed GD, antithyroid drugs for less than 3 months. TCR sequences were obtained from RNA taken from PBMCs. The same sample was also used in a study of T cells in Graves' hyperthyroidism and ophthalmopathy.

The material was peripheral blood mononuclear cells (PBMCs), obtained at new diagnosis, from a patient treated with antithyroid drugs. All receptors derive from a woman between 25 and 40 years old with Graves disease.

This clonotype turned up a few times. The J gene is TRBJ2-1, the V gene TRBV6-1; no definite D call. Trimming removed 7 bases from V and 3 bases from J, with 13 bases in between. The germline V gene encodes CDR1 MNHNS and CDR2 SASEGT. CDR3 length: 14 residues. The chain's CDR3 is CASIPNQYYNEQFF. The CDR3 nucleotides are TGTGCCAGCATCCCTAACCAGTACTACAATGAGCAGTTCTTC.

At least ten counts were recorded for this clonotype. The chain recombines TRBV20-1 with TRBJ2-1; D gene unclear. The germline gives CDR1 DFQATT, CDR2 SNEGSKA (reference sequence). Deletions cut 0 bases from V and 9 bases from J, with 9 bases between. CDR3 length: 12 amino acids. This chain's CDR3 is CSAREPSVEQFF. The CDR3 coding sequence is TGCAGTGCTAGAGAGCCTTCGGTTGAGCAGTTCTTC.

This clonotype has a count of ten or more. The chain couples TRBV6-2 or TRBV6-3 to TRBJ1-5; unclear D gene. Germline loops: CDR1 MNHEY, CDR2 SVGEGT. The CDR3 contains 11 residues. The V end was cut by 2 bases, the J end by 11 bases, with 7 bases between. The CDR3 spells CASSYGLTQHF. In nucleotides, the CDR3 is TGTGCCAGCAGTTACGGTCTGACCCAGCATTTT.

This clonotype appeared many times. The chain recombines TRBV7-3 with TRBJ1-1; D perhaps matches TRBD1 (5 bases). Looked up from germline, CDR1 is SGHTA and CDR2 is FQGTGA. V shed 8 bases and J shed 7 bases, with 20 bases lying between them. The CDR3 consists of 14 residues. CDR3 sequence (DNA): TGTGCCAGCGCCTCCGGGGGGGAGGAGGATGAAGCTTTCTTT. Protein sequence: CASASGGEEDEAFF.

This clonotype was found a few times. The V call is TRBV5-4, the J call TRBJ1-4; 11 bases are a match to TRBD1. V was pared by 4 bases and J by 7 bases, with 9 bases of the junction left unmatched. The CDR3 is 16 residues long. Germline values: CDR1 SGHNT, CDR2 YYREEE (reference sequence). CDR3 protein: CASSKGQGAHSEKLFF. DNA of the CDR3: TGTGCCAGCAGCAAAGGACAGGGGGCGCACAGTGAAAAACTGTTTTTT.

V and J are TRBV12-3 or TRBV12-4 and TRBJ2-7; 11 bases map to TRBD2. The V segment lost 5 bases and the J segment 6 bases; nucleotides outside the gene matches: 9. This CDR3 comprises 15 residues. This CDR3 reads CASSRALAGVAEQYF. CDR3 DNA: TGTGCCAGCAGTCGTGCACTAGCGGGAGTCGCCGAGCAGTACTTC.

The chain employs TRBV10-3 and TRBJ2-7, with 11 positions matching TRBD2. The CDR3 extends over 16 amino acids. V was clipped by 0 bases and J by 2 bases; unmatched bases: 3. Germline V gene lookup returns CDR1 ENHRY and CDR2 SYGVKD. CDR3 DNA sequence: TGTGCCATCAGTGAGTCGTCGACTAGCGGGACCTACGAGCAGTACTTC. This codes for CAISESSTSGTYEQYF.

This clonotype was seen ten or more times. V is TRBV15 and J is TRBJ2-7; 11 bases fit TRBD2. J lost 2 bases, V lost 3 bases, and 3 bases had no gene match. Germline-derived CDR1 and CDR2 are LNHNV and YYDKDF (reference sequence). This CDR3 has 15 amino acids. In nucleotides, the CDR3 is TGTGCCACCAGCAGTCTAGCGGGAGGTCCCTACGAGCAGTACTTC. Its translation: CATSSLAGGPYEQYF.

This clonotype was seen many times. The chain recombines TRBV20-1 with TRBJ1-1; possible D gene TRBD1, 5 bases. From germline, CDR1 is DFQATT and CDR2 SNEGSKA (reference sequence). V was clipped by 0 bases and J by 5 bases, with 16 bases between them. The CDR3 loop spans 15 amino acids. The CDR3 nucleotides are TGCAGTGCTAGAGATCTCGGGGCTTCGAATACTGAAGCTTTCTTT. It codes for CSARDLGASNTEAFF.

Many counts were recorded for this clonotype. The V call is TRBV28, the J call TRBJ1-1, with D possibly TRBD1 on 6 matching bases. The germline V gene has CDR1 MDHEN and CDR2 SYDVKM. The V and J ends lost 7 bases and 7 bases respectively, with 10 bases between them. The CDR3 extends over 11 amino acids. CDR3 bases: TGTGCCAGCATTGAGGGGGGTGAAGCTTTCTTT. Translation: CASIEGGEAFF.

The table lists this clonotype with a few counts. The rearrangement uses TRBV6-1 and TRBJ2-4, with D unresolved. This CDR3 has 14 residues. V lost 6 bases and J 3 bases, leaving 12 bases between the germline ends. CDR1 is MNHNS and CDR2 is SASEGT in the germline V gene. The chain's CDR3 is CASSHTSGKNIQYF. The DNA of the CDR3 is TGTGCCAGCAGCCATACCTCGGGCAAAAACATTCAGTACTTC.

V is TRBV19 and J is TRBJ2-1; D is possibly TRBD2 (5 bases). CDR3 length: 14 residues. The germline V gene has CDR1 LNHDA and CDR2 SQIVND (reference sequence). V lost 1 base and J 11 bases, leaving 15 bases between the germline ends. The CDR3 bases are TGTGCCAGTAGTATAGTACTCCTTGACTATAAGCAGTTCTTC. As protein: CASSIVLLDYKQFF.

This clonotype was seen a handful of times. The chain joins TRBV5-1 to TRBJ2-2, with 9 bases that match TRBD1. Trimming took 1 base from V and 3 from J; bases not matched to a gene: 4. Germline loops: CDR1 SGHRS, CDR2 YFSETQ. The CDR3 is 16 amino acids. Here the CDR3 DNA reads TGCGCCAGCAGCTTGCCCGGGACAGGGTACACCGGGGAGCTGTTTTTT. It codes for CASSLPGTGYTGELFF.